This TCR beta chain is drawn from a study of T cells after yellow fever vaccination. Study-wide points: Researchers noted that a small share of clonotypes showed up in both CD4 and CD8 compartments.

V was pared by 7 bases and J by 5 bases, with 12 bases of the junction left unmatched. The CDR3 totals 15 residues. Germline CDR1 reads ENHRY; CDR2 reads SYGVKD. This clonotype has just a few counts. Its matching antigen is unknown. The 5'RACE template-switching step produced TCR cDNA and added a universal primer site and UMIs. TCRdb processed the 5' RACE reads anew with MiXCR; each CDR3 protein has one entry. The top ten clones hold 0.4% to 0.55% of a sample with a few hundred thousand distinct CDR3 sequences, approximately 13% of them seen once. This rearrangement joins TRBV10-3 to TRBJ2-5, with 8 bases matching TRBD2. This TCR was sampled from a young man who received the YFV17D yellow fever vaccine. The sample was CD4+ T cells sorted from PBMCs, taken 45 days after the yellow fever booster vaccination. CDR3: CAIKPFGRAGETQYF. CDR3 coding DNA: TGTGCCATCAAACCGTTCGGGAGGGCCGGGGAGACCCAGTACTTC.